The clone carrying this TCR beta chain was observed many times. This sample was included in a study of T cells after yellow fever vaccination. Across the whole study: Using CD3, CD45RA, CCR7 and CD95, the EM, EMRA, CM and Tscm memory subsets were sorted. Study observations and caveats: Among primary-vaccination clones, most reappeared after the booster, at almost 98% for CD4 and 85% to 90% for CD8. Among all clonotypes, a small share was observed in both CD4 and CD8 compartments.

TCRdb re-analysed the 5' RACE reads in MiXCR, keeping a single row per CDR3 protein. The sample has about 50,000 distinct CDR3 sequences; about 5.6% are singletons. V dropped 5 bases and J dropped 2; count of bases not matched to a gene: 16. Germline CDR1 and CDR2: SGHVS and FNYEAQ. The CDR3 spans 19 residues. The sequences come from PBMCs, either bulk or a sorted T-cell subset (CD4+, CD8+, memory, or dextramer-sorted; not recorded which), collected on the day of the yellow fever booster vaccination. The source is a man younger than 35 who received the YFV17D yellow fever vaccine. V usage is TRBV7-6 and J usage is TRBJ1-5; 9 bases are shared with TRBD1. This chain's CDR3 is CASSLSTGGPLWGNQPQHF. DNA for the CDR3: TGTGCCAGCAGCCTATCGACAGGGGGTCCCCTCTGGGGCAATCAGCCCCAGCATTTT.